Reported below is one TCR beta chain. Its matching antigen is unknown. This table comes from immunoSEQ multiplex PCR, and its TCRdb copy is limited to in-frame clones, with some not included. The sample has about 2.4 million clones, approximately 93% seen once. The germline V gene encodes CDR1 MGHRA and CDR2 YSYEKL. The CDR3 sequence is 16 residues long. The germline V and J ends were trimmed by 0 bases and 0 bases, with 8 bases remaining between them. This entry comes from a study of shared clonotypes between healthy human individuals. Study results and limitations: For naive CD4 cells, roughly 5% of clonotypes were shared across a handful of donors. Clonotypes not shared had lower generation probabilities than those common to all four donors.

This clonotype was obtained from a man aged 18 to 29 in good health. Some clones in this sample may be carry-over from other donors' samples. V is TRBV4-1 and J is TRBJ2-2; D possibly uses TRBD1 or TRBD2 (6 bases each). Source material: naive CD4+ T cells from PBMCs. The subset is: CD45RA+ positively selected. The CDR3 here is CASSQEGGTNTGELFF. In DNA form, the CDR3 reads TGCGCCAGCAGCCAAGAAGGGGGGACGAACACCGGGGAGCTGTTTTTT.